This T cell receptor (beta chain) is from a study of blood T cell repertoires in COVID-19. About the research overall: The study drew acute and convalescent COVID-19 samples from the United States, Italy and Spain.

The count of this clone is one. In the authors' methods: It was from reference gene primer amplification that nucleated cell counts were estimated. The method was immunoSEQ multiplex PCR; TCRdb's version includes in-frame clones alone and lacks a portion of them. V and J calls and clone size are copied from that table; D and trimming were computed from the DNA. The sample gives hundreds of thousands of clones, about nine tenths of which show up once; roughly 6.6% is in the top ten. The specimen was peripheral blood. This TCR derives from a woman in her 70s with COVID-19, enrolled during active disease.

The CDR3 DNA follows: TGTGCCAGCAGCCCCCCAGGGAACTATGGCTACACCTTC. The encoded protein is CASSPPGNYGYTF. The chain links TRBV7-2 to TRBJ1-2, with D possibly TRBD1 on 5 matching bases. Germline V lookup: CDR1 SGHTA, CDR2 FQGNSA. This CDR3 is built from 13 residues. V lost 5 bases, J lost 2 bases, and 9 bases lay in between.